The TCR beta chain described here comes from a study of vaccination and CD4 T cells after COVID-19. Described treatment: approximately nine-day PBMC culture with coronavirus spike peptide pools or control peptides (ViraFEST assay). Dates of PCR positivity, March to December 2020, preceded the US Alpha, Beta and Delta variants. A word on this clonotype: Its antigen is not identified.

The Oncomine TCR Beta short-read assay sequenced DNA from cultured CD4+ T cells. In TCRdb, the PCR reads were re-called with MiXCR into one record per CDR3 protein. The data contain roughly 7,500 distinct CDR3 sequences, about 54% of them singletons. Sequencing was carried out using CD4+ T cells from blood, cultured in vitro. This receptor was identified in a human donor who had recovered from COVID-19.

CDR3 coding DNA: TGTGCCAGCACCCGGCGGGGGGCGGGGGCGGGAGCGGGAAATGAGCAGTTCTTC. Translated, it gives CASTRRGAGAGAGNEQFF. The chain couples TRBV6-1 to TRBJ2-1; 8 bases are a match to TRBD2. The germline V gene has CDR1 MNHNS and CDR2 SASEGT. V shed 7 bases and J 7 bases; nucleotides not matched to a gene: 21. The CDR3 has 18 amino acids.